A selection of T cell receptor beta chains follows, all from one sample in a study of blood T cell repertoires in COVID-19. TCRdb's copy holds only in-frame clones and misses some; the assay was immunoSEQ multiplex PCR. This sample carries 50,000 or so clones, 83% of them seen once, and the ten largest clones take 15% to 20%. Sample: peripheral blood. The receptors originated from a man aged 35 to 55 with acute or convalescent COVID-19. Both conserved end residues are part of each CDR3. The D gene is left open where the match is weak.

j_call	v_call	d_call	cdr3_length	cdr3_aa
TRBJ2-1	TRBV2	.	15	CASSDRGSSYNEQFF
TRBJ2-6	TRBV27	TRBD1	20	CASSTTLGTVFSSGANVLTF
TRBJ1-2	TRBV19	.	15	CASSMGSTGNYGYTF
TRBJ2-2	TRBV7-6	.	16	CASSLMPGANTGELFF
TRBJ2-5	TRBV6-2/TRBV6-3	TRBD2	17	CASSTTEWLAGAETQYF
TRBJ1-3	TRBV2	.	15	CASSPGQPTGNTIYF
TRBJ2-6	TRBV28	.	13	CATRVAGANVLTF
TRBJ1-2	TRBV7-9	.	16	CASSIGVPQGNTGYTF
TRBJ2-5	TRBV5-1	TRBD2	14	CASRKGSGTETQYF
TRBJ1-1	TRBV18	.	14	CASSLDQGNTEAFF
TRBJ2-3	TRBV28	.	15	CASSSSGGTMDTQYF
TRBJ2-2	TRBV4-2	.	15	CASEISSGPTGELFF
TRBJ1-3	TRBV3-1/TRBV3-2	.	16	CASSVPGVNSGNTIYF
TRBJ2-5	TRBV24-1	.	16	CATSAGHGSGEETQYF
TRBJ1-5	TRBV5-1	.	13	CASSREGEQPQHF
TRBJ2-1	TRBV14	TRBD1	16	CASSQDRQGAYNEQFF
TRBJ2-1	TRBV24-1	TRBD2	17	CATSDSGLAGGRNEQFF
TRBJ1-5	TRBV6-5	.	13	CASSRTSNQPQHF
TRBJ1-2	TRBV24-1	TRBD1	15	CATSVGGRGTAFYTF
TRBJ1-2	TRBV5-6	.	14	CASSLDRGSYGYTF
TRBJ2-1	TRBV7-2	TRBD2	15	CASSGWIAGGNEQFF
TRBJ2-5	TRBV6-5	TRBD2	14	CASSRAGPGETQYF
TRBJ1-6	TRBV7-2	TRBD1	14	CASSSRGSDSPLHF